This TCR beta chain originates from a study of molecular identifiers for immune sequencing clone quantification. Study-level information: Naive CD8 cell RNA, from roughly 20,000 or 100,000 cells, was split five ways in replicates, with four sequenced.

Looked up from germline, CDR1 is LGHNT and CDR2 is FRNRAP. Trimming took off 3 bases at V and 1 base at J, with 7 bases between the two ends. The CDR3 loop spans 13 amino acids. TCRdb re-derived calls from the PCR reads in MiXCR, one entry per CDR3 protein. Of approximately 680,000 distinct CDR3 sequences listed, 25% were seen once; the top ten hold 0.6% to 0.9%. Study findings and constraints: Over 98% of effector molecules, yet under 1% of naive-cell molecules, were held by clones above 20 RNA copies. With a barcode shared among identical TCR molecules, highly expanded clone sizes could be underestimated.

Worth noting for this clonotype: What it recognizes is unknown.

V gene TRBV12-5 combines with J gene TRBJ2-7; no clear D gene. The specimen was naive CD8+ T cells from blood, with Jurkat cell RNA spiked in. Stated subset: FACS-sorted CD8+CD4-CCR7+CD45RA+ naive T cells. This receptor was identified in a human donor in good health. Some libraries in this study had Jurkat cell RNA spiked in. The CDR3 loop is CASGFGASYEQYF. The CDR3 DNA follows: TGTGCTAGTGGTTTTGGAGCTTCCTACGAGCAGTACTTC.